This T cell receptor beta chain was recorded in a study of T cell responses to AZD1222 COVID-19 vaccine. TCRdb's table, derived via immunoSEQ multiplex PCR, lists solely in-frame clones and lacks some. Of roughly 80,000 clones in the sample, approximately 90% were seen once. Per germline, CDR1 SGHTA and CDR2 FQGNSA. Trimming pared 5 bases from V and 1 base from J, leaving 8 bases between. The CDR3 length is 13 residues. Study conclusions and caveats: The span of vaccine-associated CD4 TCRs extended across spike, with dominance at 160-218 and 743-854.

Details on this clone: Its antigen is undetermined.

The V call is TRBV7-2, the J call TRBJ1-2, with D unresolved. This specimen was peripheral blood, taken on day 0 of AZD1222 vaccination. This clonotype was obtained from an adult in good health. The CDR3 region has the DNA TGTGCCAGCAGCCCTAGGGTTAACTATGGCTACACCTTC. Translating it yields CASSPRVNYGYTF.